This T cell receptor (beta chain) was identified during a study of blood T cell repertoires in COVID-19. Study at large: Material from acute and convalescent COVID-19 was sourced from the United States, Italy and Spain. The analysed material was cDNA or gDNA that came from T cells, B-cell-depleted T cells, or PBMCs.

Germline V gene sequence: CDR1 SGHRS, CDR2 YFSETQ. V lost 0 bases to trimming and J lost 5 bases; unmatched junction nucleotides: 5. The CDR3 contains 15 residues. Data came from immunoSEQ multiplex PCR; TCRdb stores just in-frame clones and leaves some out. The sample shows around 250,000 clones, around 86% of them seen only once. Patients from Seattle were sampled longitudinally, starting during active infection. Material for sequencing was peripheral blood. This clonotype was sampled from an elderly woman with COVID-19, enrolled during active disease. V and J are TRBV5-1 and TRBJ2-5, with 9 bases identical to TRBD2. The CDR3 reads CASSLGGGALETQYF. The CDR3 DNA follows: TGCGCCAGCAGCTTGGGCGGGGGGGCCTTGGAGACCCAGTACTTC.